These 17 T cell receptor beta chains were all obtained from the same sample, sequenced in a study of T cell responses to AZD1222 COVID-19 vaccine. Clones were sequenced by immunoSEQ multiplex PCR, and TCRdb holds only the in-frame ones, with some missing. This table has under 150,000 clones, 90% to 95% appearing once. The specimen comprised peripheral blood, sampled 28 days after the second AZD1222 dose. The receptor source for this set is an adult who received the AZD1222 COVID-19 vaccine.

The chain links TRBV4-3 to TRBJ1-2; 7 positions match TRBD1. CDR1 LGHNA and CDR2 YSLEER come from the germline V gene. The CDR3 loop spans 14 amino acids. V lost 4 bases, J lost 3 bases, and 5 bases stayed unmatched. The CDR3 here is CASSPRQGHYGYTF. The CDR3 nucleotides read TGCGCCAGCAGCCCCCGACAGGGACACTATGGCTACACCTTC.

This sequence joins TRBV29-1 and TRBJ1-4, with no clear D. V lost 4 bases and J lost 3, with 9 bases in between. This CDR3 contains 13 residues. The V gene's germline CDR1 is SQVTM and CDR2 ANQGSEA. The DNA for the CDR3 is TGCAGCGTTGGGGATGGTGCTAATGAAAAACTGTTTTTT. The encoded protein is CSVGDGANEKLFF.

The CDR3: CASTGAGNTEAFF. CDR3 sequence (DNA): TGTGCCAGCACCGGGGCTGGGAACACTGAAGCTTTCTTT. This chain uses TRBV28 with TRBJ1-1; tentatively, D is TRBD1 (5 bases). The germline V gene has CDR1 MDHEN and CDR2 SYDVKM. Trimming removed 7 bases from V and 1 base from J, with 10 bases in between. CDR3 length equals 13 residues. The full variable domain, completed using reference TRBV28 and TRBJ1-1, is DVKVTQSSRYLVKRTGEKVFLECVQDMDHENMFWYRQDPGLGLRLIYFSYDVKMKEKGDIPEGYSVSREKKERFSLILESASTNQTSMYLCASTGAGNTEAFFGQGTRLTVV.

The chain joins TRBV2 to TRBJ1-1; D ambiguous. V dropped 6 bases and J dropped 10 bases, with 9 bases sitting between them. The germline V gene encodes CDR1 SNHLY and CDR2 FYNNEI. This CDR3 contains 10 residues. The DNA for the CDR3 is TGTGCCAGCAGGGGCAGTCGAGCTTTCTTT. It codes for CASRGSRAFF.

The chain is built from TRBV7-4 and TRBJ1-5; 7 nucleotides line up with TRBD1. The CDR3 covers 15 residues. Trimming removed 5 bases from V and 1 base from J; junction bases left unmatched: 5. Per the germline V gene, CDR1 is SGHVT and CDR2 is SQSDAQ. Written as DNA, the CDR3 is TGTGCCAGCAGCGCAAGGACAGGAAGCAATCAGCCCCAGCATTTT. It is translated as CASSARTGSNQPQHF.

The rearrangement joins TRBV6-1 to TRBJ2-1; D is perhaps TRBD1 or TRBD2 (6 bases each). Germline V lookup: CDR1 MNHNS, CDR2 SASEGT. This CDR3 is 16 amino acids long. Deletions cut 3 bases from V and 5 bases from J, with 17 bases between. CDR3 protein: CASSDPWRGANNEQFF. In DNA, the CDR3 is TGTGCCAGCAGTGATCCGTGGAGGGGGGCGAACAATGAGCAGTTCTTC.

This chain joins TRBV28 and TRBJ1-5, with D tentatively TRBD1 (6 bases). V was shortened by 8 bases and J by 5 bases, with 16 bases between the two germline ends. The CDR3 consists of 14 residues. Germline V gene data show CDR1 as MDHEN and CDR2 as SYDVKM. The CDR3 reads CASVNPGQYQPQHF. CDR3 bases: TGTGCCAGCGTTAACCCAGGACAGTATCAGCCCCAGCATTTT. Filled out from reference TRBV28 and TRBJ1-5, the complete variable domain reads DVKVTQSSRYLVKRTGEKVFLECVQDMDHENMFWYRQDPGLGLRLIYFSYDVKMKEKGDIPEGYSVSREKKERFSLILESASTNQTSMYLCASVNPGQYQPQHFGDGTRLSIL.

The CDR3 spells CASSLAPGQRGYTF. For the CDR3, the DNA is TGTGCCAGCAGTTTAGCTCCAGGCCAGAGGGGCTACACCTTC. J is TRBJ1-2 and V is TRBV27; D unclear. Trimming stripped 2 bases from V and 8 bases from J, with 15 bases between. The CDR3 contains 14 residues. Germline CDR1 MNHEY, CDR2 SMNVEV (reference sequence).

J is TRBJ2-1 and V is TRBV5-1; 15 bases are a match to TRBD2. The CDR3 contains 18 residues. Germline V gene data show CDR1 as SGHRS and CDR2 as YFSETQ. Trimming at V came to 6 bases and at J to 3 bases, leaving 10 bases not matched to a gene. CDR3 residues: CASIIGLAGGQRYNEQFF. DNA for the CDR3: TGCGCCAGCATCATCGGACTAGCGGGAGGGCAACGCTACAATGAGCAGTTCTTC.

The V gene is TRBV6-2 or TRBV6-3, the J gene TRBJ1-3; D gene unclear. Germline V gene sequence: CDR1 MNHEY, CDR2 SVGEGT. The V and J ends lost 0 bases and 3 bases respectively, with 9 bases between them. The CDR3 consists of 15 residues. CDR3 DNA sequence: TGTGCCAGCAGTTACTCGGGCAGGCTTGGAAACACCATATATTTT. Translated, it gives CASSYSGRLGNTIYF.

This clone was counted a few times. V and J are TRBV7-6 and TRBJ2-7; 8 bases align to TRBD2. There are 12 residues in the CDR3. The germline V gene encodes CDR1 SGHVS and CDR2 FNYEAQ. With V trimmed by 2 bases and J by 6 bases, 0 bases remained unmatched. CDR3 sequence: CASSLRGGEQYF. CDR3 bases: TGTGCCAGCAGCTTACGGGGGGGCGAGCAGTACTTC.

The chain uses TRBV5-4 and TRBJ2-3; no firm D call. CDR3 length: 14 residues. V shed 0 bases and J shed 4 bases, with 9 bases lying between them. Per germline, CDR1 SGHNT and CDR2 YYREEE (reference sequence). Here the CDR3 DNA reads TGTGCCAGCAGCTTGGCGTTAGTCTCAGATACGCAGTATTTT. Its translation is CASSLALVSDTQYF.

The chain combines TRBV19 with TRBJ1-5; weak D call: TRBD1 (5 bases). The CDR3 spans 15 residues. The V and J ends lost 7 bases and 0 bases respectively, with 13 bases between them. The germline V gene encodes CDR1 LNHDA and CDR2 SQIVND (reference sequence). The CDR3 DNA is TGTGCCAGTATAGGCGGGGGGAATAGCAATCAGCCCCAGCATTTT. It encodes CASIGGGNSNQPQHF. Full variable domain (outside the CDR3, taken from reference TRBV19 and TRBJ1-5): DGGITQSPKYLFRKEGQNVTLSCEQNLNHDAMYWYRQDPGQGLRLIYYSQIVNDFQKGDIAEGYSVSREKKESFPLTVTSAQKNPTAFYLCASIGGGNSNQPQHFGDGTRLSIL.

The chain employs TRBV19 and TRBJ1-3; D perhaps matches TRBD1 (5 bases). CDR1 and CDR2 from the germline V gene are LNHDA and SQIVND (reference sequence). Between the trimmed V and J ends, which lost 10 bases and 1 base, there was a span of 14 bases. The CDR3 length is 14 residues. This chain's CDR3 is CATGTRDSGNTIYF. The CDR3 DNA sequence: TGTGCCACTGGGACCAGGGATTCTGGAAACACCATATATTTT.

A few counts support this clone. The J gene is TRBJ1-1, the V gene TRBV5-4; D gene ambiguous. V shed 4 bases and J shed 1 base, with 8 bases lying between them. The CDR3 loop spans 13 amino acids. The germline CDR1 and CDR2 sequences are SGHNT and YYREEE (reference sequence). For the CDR3, the DNA is TGTGCCAGCAGCCGTTACGGGAACACTGAAGCTTTCTTT. Translation: CASSRYGNTEAFF.

The V call is TRBV11-2, the J call TRBJ1-5; D call uncertain. Per germline, CDR1 SGHAT and CDR2 FQNNGV. Trimming left V 4 bases short and J 0 bases short, with 13 bases between. This CDR3 comprises 16 residues. The CDR3 nucleotides are TGTGCCAGCAGCTCCTTTCCCGACTATAGCAATCAGCCCCAGCATTTT. Protein sequence: CASSSFPDYSNQPQHF.

V gene TRBV5-8 combines with J gene TRBJ1-1, with D possibly matching TRBD1 (6 bases). This CDR3 has 14 residues. V lost 6 bases and J 1 base, leaving 13 bases between the germline ends. Germline CDR1 SGHTS, CDR2 YDEGEE. The CDR3 coding sequence is TGTGCCAGCATGAGACAGGATCCGAACACTGAAGCTTTCTTT. Amino acid sequence: CASMRQDPNTEAFF. The full variable domain, completed using reference TRBV5-8 and TRBJ1-1, is EAGVTQSPTHLIKTRGQQATLRCSPISGHTSVYWYQQALGLGLQFLLWYDEGEERNRGNFPPRFSGRQFPNYSSELNVNALELEDSALYLCASMRQDPNTEAFFGQGTRLTVV.